The T cell receptor (beta chain) under discussion was sequenced for a study of beta chain features in type 1 diabetes. Points from the study as a whole: Individuals with type 1 diabetes displayed fewer insertions and more deletions at VDJ junctions. It was among patients, rather than healthy donors, that naive, central memory and Treg TCRB repertoires appeared more similar.

CD4+ naive, central memory, regulatory and stem cell-like memory cells were sorted via CD45RO/CCR7/CD25/CD127/CD95/CD27. This CDR3 is 15 amino acids long. V lost 4 bases, J lost 9 bases, and 20 bases lay in between. Germline V lookup: CDR1 SGDLS, CDR2 YYNGEE. Of the isolated RNA, all was reverse transcribed, and so the sequenced material was expressed TCRB transcripts. Sequenced by immunoSEQ multiplex PCR; TCRdb stores in-frame clones only, minus some. This table holds hundreds of thousands of clones, 15% to 20% found once. This clone has just a few counts. Its antigen remains unidentified. The chain recombines TRBV9 with TRBJ2-1, with D hard to call. The origin of this receptor is a young woman in good health. Source material: naive CD4+ T cells from blood. Here the CDR3 reads CASSPELGRTSEQFF. CDR3 coding DNA: TGTGCCAGCAGCCCCGAATTAGGACGGACCTCTGAGCAGTTCTTC.